These T cell receptor beta chains were read from a single sample in a study of T cells expressing NK-cell markers. TCRdb reprocessed the 5' RACE reads and reports one entry per CDR3 protein, with no DNA. Here the sample table reports under 200,000 distinct CDR3 sequences. Sequences were obtained from blood T cells: a sorted CD56 or NKG2C T cell subset, CD4+ or CD8+ T cells, or bulk PBMC T cells (not recorded which). All receptors derive from a woman between 18 and 75 years old in good health. Each CDR3 is given with its conserved first and last residue.

V gene	J gene	CDR3 protein
TRBV12-3/TRBV12-4	TRBJ2-1	CASSSAPRGEQFF
TRBV12-3/TRBV12-4	TRBJ2-1	CASASLSSYNEQFF
TRBV7-9	TRBJ2-5	CASTSGRRETQYF
TRBV6-1	TRBJ1-2	CASRGQSTLYGYTF
TRBV21-1	TRBJ2-1	CASSRTGTPPNEQFF
TRBV12-3/TRBV12-4	TRBJ1-2	CASSRGNYGYTF
TRBV5-4	TRBJ2-5	CASSLVLAGAETQYF
TRBV15	TRBJ2-6	CATSRTGAGANVLTF
TRBV29-1	TRBJ2-2	CSIMGPRTWNTGELFF
TRBV6-1	TRBJ2-1	CASSANSAYNEQFF
TRBV10-3	TRBJ2-7	CAYRPGTGGDEQYF
TRBV4-1	TRBJ1-2	CASSRESGTLGYTF
TRBV20-1	TRBJ2-1	CSAGGRVLEQFF
TRBV29-1	TRBJ1-1	CSVSMDRSTEAFF
TRBV5-1	TRBJ2-2	CASSFWGQGTGELFF
TRBV28	TRBJ2-3	CATRQGALVDTQYF
TRBV5-4	TRBJ2-2	CASSLHGWGGTAWNTGELFF
TRBV6-1	TRBJ2-7	CATQGGTLSYEQYF
TRBV6-1	TRBJ2-1	CASSRVSSYNEQFF
TRBV5-5	TRBJ1-2	CASSLDGTGEGYTF
TRBV30	TRBJ2-7	CAWSLSGSPYEQYF
TRBV28	TRBJ1-5	CASRAGPGTAYSNQPQHF
TRBV15	TRBJ1-1	CATSRDTGVGTEAFF
TRBV27	TRBJ2-7	CASRPDRGNYEQYF
TRBV20-1	TRBJ2-2	CSARRSGRTGELFF
TRBV12-3/TRBV12-4	TRBJ2-1	CASSLRTSGNEQFF
TRBV9	TRBJ2-7	CASSVGDRPLSYEQYF
TRBV28	TRBJ2-1	CASSLWPVNEQFF
TRBV9	TRBJ2-1	CASSVGTASYNEQFF
TRBV5-1	TRBJ1-4	CASSLQGSSNEKLFF
TRBV20-1	TRBJ1-1	CSAFTGDTEAFF
TRBV7-2	TRBJ2-3	CASSLVAGFGDTQYF
TRBV7-8	TRBJ2-5	CASSLLAGQETQYF
TRBV12-5	TRBJ1-1	CASGLVLLGNTEAFF
TRBV6-5	TRBJ2-1	CASSYDGSYGNEQFF
TRBV7-2	TRBJ2-3	CASSLVSGGNRDTQYF
TRBV7-3	TRBJ1-1	CASSRDRGLNTEAFF
TRBV28	TRBJ1-2	CASSSTGSGYGYTF
TRBV4-2	TRBJ2-1	CASSPGTSGSVSEQFF
TRBV3-1	TRBJ2-1	CASSQGPPPEQFF
TRBV5-1	TRBJ2-7	CASSETGSIWEQYF
TRBV18	TRBJ1-1	CASSLQGEGTEAFF
TRBV29-1	TRBJ1-2	CSALQGNYGYTF
TRBV2	TRBJ2-1	CASSQAGLYNEQFF
TRBV15	TRBJ2-7	CATSHSRGGEQYF
TRBV5-5	TRBJ2-7	CASTGQGVGEQYF
TRBV7-3	TRBJ2-2	CASSLTQGATGELFF
TRBV10-3	TRBJ1-1	CASKPTEGNTEAFF
TRBV5-1	TRBJ2-3	CASSNTGGPEDTQYF
TRBV12-3/TRBV12-4	TRBJ2-3	CASRPITGLTDTQYF
TRBV6-1	TRBJ1-5	CASSVQGDQPQHF
TRBV9	TRBJ1-1	CASSADSEAFF
TRBV5-1	TRBJ1-1	CASSPYPGDTEAFF
TRBV18	TRBJ2-3	CASSPGDTDTQYF
TRBV7-9	TRBJ2-7	CASSLPGTSTYFKQYF